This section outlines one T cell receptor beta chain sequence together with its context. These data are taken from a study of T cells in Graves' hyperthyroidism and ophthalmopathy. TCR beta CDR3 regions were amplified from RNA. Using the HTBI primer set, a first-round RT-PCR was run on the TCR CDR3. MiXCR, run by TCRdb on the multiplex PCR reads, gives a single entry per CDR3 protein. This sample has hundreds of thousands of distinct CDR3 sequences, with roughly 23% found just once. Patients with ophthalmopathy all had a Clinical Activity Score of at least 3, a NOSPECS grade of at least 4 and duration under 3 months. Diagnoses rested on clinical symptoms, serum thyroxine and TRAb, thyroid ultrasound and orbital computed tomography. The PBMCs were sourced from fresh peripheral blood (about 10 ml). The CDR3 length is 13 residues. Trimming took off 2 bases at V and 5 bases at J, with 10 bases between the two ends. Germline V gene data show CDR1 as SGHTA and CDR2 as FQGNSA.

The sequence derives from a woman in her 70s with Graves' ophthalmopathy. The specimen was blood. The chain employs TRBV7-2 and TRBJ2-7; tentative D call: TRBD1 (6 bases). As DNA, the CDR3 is TGTGCCAGCAGCTTATCTAGGGACAACGAGCAGTACTTC. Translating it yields CASSLSRDNEQYF.